This T cell receptor (beta chain) was sequenced in a study of cytomegalovirus exposure and HLA in healthy donors. Points from the study as a whole: The listing of 150 to 200 TCR beta chains classed them as cytomegalovirus-associated. With later analysis, a missense DCLRE1C variant became linked to TCR beta V- and J-gene trimming.

The CDR3 consists of 16 residues. Looked up from germline, CDR1 is SEHNR and CDR2 is FQNEAQ (reference sequence). The germline V and J ends were trimmed by 4 bases and 4 bases, with 17 bases remaining between them. In the PCR, 60 Vbeta and 13 Jbeta primers were used. TCRdb's copy holds only in-frame clones and misses some; the assay was immunoSEQ multiplex PCR. The repertoire includes about 130,000 clones, approximately 86% of them detected once, and 1.5% to 2% sits in the top ten. A remark on this clone: Its cognate antigen is unknown.

Sequenced sample: PBMCs. The chain is built from TRBV7-9 and TRBJ2-1, with D maybe TRBD2 (7 bases). This clonotype originated in a boy aged 5-17 years in good health and CMV-seronegative. The CDR3 loop reads CASSSAGQRGYNEQFF. The CDR3 DNA reads as TGTGCCAGCAGCTCCGCCGGACAGCGGGGTTACAATGAGCAGTTCTTC.